This T cell receptor beta chain was documented in a study of T cell repertoires in cytomegalovirus infection. Across the study: Indications came from public TCR beta signatures; they pointed to CMV infection and to a matching HLA type.

Study-wide results and caveats: HLA-C-restricted CMV clonotypes gave the most frequent clonotype in two of eight donors. Based on cumulative public TCR beta family frequency, carriers of CMV plus the relevant HLA were identified.

MiXCR, applied by TCRdb to the reads, yields one record per CDR3 protein. There are under 600,000 distinct CDR3 sequences in the sample; about 15% occur only once, and under 30% lies in the top ten. Concerning this clonotype itself: The antigen is undetermined.

This TCR derives from a human donor in good health (CMV status not recorded). Some clones in this sample may be carry-over from other donors' samples. Sequencing input: CD8+ T cells from PBMCs.

The CDR3 sequence: CASSIPVVGGARYNEQFF. CDR3 sequence (DNA): TGTGCCAGCAGCATCCCGGTAGTGGGGGGCGCGAGATACAATGAGCAGTTCTTC. The rearrangement joins TRBV7-9 to TRBJ2-1, with D perhaps given as TRBD1 or TRBD2 (6 bases each). Trimming removed 5 bases at V and 4 bases at J, with 24 bases between. Germline loops: CDR1 SEHNR, CDR2 FQNEAQ (reference sequence). The CDR3 loop spans 18 amino acids. The full variable domain, its missing parts supplied by reference TRBV7-9 and TRBJ2-1, is DTGVSQNPRHKITKRGQNVTFRCDPISEHNRLYWYRQTLGQGPEFLTYFQNEAQLEKSRLLSDRFSAERPKGSFSTLEIQRTEQGDSAMYLCASSIPVVGGARYNEQFFGPGTRLTVL.